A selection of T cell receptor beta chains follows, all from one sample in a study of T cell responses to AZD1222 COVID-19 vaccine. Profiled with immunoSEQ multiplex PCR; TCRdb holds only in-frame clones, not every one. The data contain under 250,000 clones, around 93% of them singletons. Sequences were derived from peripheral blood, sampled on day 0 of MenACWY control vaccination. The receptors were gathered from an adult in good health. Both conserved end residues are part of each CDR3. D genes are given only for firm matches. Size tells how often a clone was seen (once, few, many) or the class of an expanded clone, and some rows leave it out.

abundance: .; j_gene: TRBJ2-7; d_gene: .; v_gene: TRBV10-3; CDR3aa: CAISDIEAESSYEQYF; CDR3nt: TGTGCCATCAGTGATATAGAGGCGGAGTCCTCCTACGAGCAGTACTTC
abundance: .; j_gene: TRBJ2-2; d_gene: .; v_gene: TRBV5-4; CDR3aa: CASPLDTGELFF; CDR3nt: TGTGCCAGCCCTCTGGACACCGGGGAGCTGTTTTTT
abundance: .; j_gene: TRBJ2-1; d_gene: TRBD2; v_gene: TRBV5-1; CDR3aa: CASSLGGLAGSEQFF; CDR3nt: TGCGCCAGCAGCTTGGGTGGACTAGCGGGATCTGAGCAGTTCTTC
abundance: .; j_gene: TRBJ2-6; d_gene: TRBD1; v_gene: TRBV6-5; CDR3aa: CASSRDRAGANVLTF; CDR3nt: TGTGCCAGCAGTCGGGACAGGGCTGGGGCCAACGTCCTGACTTTC
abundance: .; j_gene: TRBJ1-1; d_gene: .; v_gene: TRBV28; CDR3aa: CASRLLPGTEAFF; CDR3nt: TGTGCCAGCAGGCTGCTCCCCGGGACAGAAGCTTTCTTT
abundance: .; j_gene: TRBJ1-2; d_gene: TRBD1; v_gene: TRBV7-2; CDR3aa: CASSFGGTGGRYGYTF; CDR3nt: TGTGCCAGCAGCTTTGGGGGGACAGGGGGCAGGTATGGCTACACCTTC
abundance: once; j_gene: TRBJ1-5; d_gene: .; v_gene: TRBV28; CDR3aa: CASSPGDGYSNQPQHF; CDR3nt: TGTGCCAGCAGTCCCGGGGACGGCTATAGCAATCAGCCCCAGCATTTT
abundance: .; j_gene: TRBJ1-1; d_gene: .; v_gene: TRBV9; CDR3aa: CASSVESWGPGTEAFF; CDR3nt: TGTGCCAGCAGCGTTGAAAGTTGGGGGCCCGGCACTGAAGCTTTCTTT
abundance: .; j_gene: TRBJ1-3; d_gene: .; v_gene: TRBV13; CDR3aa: CASSTRDNESGNTIYF; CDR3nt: TGTGCCAGCAGCACCCGGGACAATGAATCTGGAAACACCATATATTTT
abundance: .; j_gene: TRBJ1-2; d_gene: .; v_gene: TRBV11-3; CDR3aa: CASSLDGHYGYTF; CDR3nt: TGTGCCAGCAGCTTAGATGGCCACTATGGCTACACCTTC
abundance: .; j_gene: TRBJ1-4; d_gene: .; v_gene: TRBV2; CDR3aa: CASSDRLGGSNEKLFF; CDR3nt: TGTGCCAGCAGTGATAGATTGGGGGGCTCTAATGAAAAACTGTTTTTT
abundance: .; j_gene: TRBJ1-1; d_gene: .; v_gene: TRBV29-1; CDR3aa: CSVGSAGTEAFF; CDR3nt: TGCAGCGTTGGGTCGGCGGGGACTGAAGCTTTCTTT
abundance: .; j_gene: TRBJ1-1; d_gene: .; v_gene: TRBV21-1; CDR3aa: CASSKEGRRCNTEAFF; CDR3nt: TGTGCCAGCAGCAAAGAAGGTAGGCGTTGTAACACTGAAGCTTTCTTT
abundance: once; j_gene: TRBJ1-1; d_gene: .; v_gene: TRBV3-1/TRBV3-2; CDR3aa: CASSQPAGRTEAFF; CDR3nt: TGTGCCAGCAGCCAACCGGCAGGGAGGACTGAAGCTTTCTTT
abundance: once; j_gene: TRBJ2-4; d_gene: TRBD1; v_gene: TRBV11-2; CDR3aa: CASSLSGGDIQYF; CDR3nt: TGTGCCAGCAGCTTATCAGGGGGCGACATTCAGTACTTC
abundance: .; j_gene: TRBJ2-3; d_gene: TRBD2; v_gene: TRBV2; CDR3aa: CASSDWGLGGTDTQYF; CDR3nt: TGTGCCAGCAGTGACTGGGGACTAGGGGGCACAGATACGCAGTATTTT
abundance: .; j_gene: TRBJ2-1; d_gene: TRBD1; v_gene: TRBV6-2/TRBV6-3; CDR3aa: CASSNPGQGVDEQFF; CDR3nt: TGTGCCAGCAGTAATCCGGGACAGGGGGTCGATGAGCAGTTCTTC
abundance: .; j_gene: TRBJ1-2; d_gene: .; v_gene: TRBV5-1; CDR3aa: CASSPDSNYGYTF; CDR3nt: TGCGCCAGCAGCCCTGACAGCAACTATGGCTACACCTTC
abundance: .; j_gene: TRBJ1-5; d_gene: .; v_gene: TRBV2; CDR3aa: CASSGASRDQPQHF; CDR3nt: TGTGCCAGCAGTGGGGCATCCCGGGATCAGCCCCAGCATTTT
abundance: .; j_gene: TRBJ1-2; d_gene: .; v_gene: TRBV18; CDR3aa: CASSLTQEYGYTF; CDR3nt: TGTGCCAGCTCACTTACCCAGGAGTATGGCTACACCTTC
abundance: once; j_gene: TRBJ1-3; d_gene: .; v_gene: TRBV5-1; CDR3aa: CASSTGASGNTIYF; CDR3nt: TGCGCCAGCAGCACCGGGGCCTCTGGAAACACCATATATTTT
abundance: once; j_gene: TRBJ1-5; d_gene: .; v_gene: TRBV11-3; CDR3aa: CASSLVPDYSNQPQHF; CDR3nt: TGTGCCAGCAGCTTAGTCCCGGATTATAGCAATCAGCCCCAGCATTTT
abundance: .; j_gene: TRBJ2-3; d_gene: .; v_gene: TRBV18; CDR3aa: CASSSMFERQYF; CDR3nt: TGTGCCAGCTCTTCGATGTTTGAGAGGCAGTATTTT
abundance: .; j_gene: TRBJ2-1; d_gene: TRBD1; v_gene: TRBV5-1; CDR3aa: CASSTGELYNEQFF; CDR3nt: TGCGCCAGCAGTACAGGGGAGTTATACAATGAGCAGTTCTTC
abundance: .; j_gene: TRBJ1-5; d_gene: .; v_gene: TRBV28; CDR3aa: CASSSYQPQHF; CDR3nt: TGTGCCAGCAGTTCTTATCAGCCCCAGCATTTT
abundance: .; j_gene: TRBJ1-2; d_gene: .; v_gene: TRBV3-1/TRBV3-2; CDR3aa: CASSQDQVNYGYTF; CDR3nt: TGTGCCAGCAGCCAAGACCAGGTTAACTATGGCTACACCTTC
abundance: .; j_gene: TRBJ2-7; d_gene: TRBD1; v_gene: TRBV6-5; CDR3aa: CASRTGGPRYEQYF; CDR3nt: TGTGCCAGCAGGACAGGGGGCCCGAGGTACGAGCAGTACTTC
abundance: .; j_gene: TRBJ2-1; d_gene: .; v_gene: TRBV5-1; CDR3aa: CASSFRVGGNEQFF; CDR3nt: TGCGCCAGCAGCTTCCGTGTCGGGGGCAATGAGCAGTTCTTC
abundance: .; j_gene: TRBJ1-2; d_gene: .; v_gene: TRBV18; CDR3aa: CASSQGSDSPYGYTF; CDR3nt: TGTGCCAGCTCCCAAGGCTCGGACAGCCCCTATGGCTACACCTTC
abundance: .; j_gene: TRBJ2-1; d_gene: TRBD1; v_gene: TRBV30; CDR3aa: CAWTRGQVYNEQFF; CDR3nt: TGTGCCTGGACAAGGGGACAGGTCTACAATGAGCAGTTCTTC
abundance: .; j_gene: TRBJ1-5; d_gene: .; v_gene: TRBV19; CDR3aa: CASRETGSNQPQHF; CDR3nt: TGTGCCAGTAGGGAGACAGGTAGCAATCAGCCCCAGCATTTT
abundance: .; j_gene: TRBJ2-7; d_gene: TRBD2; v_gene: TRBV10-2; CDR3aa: CASTLAGIRYEQYF; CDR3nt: TGCGCCAGCACACTAGCGGGGATTCGCTACGAGCAGTACTTC